This T cell receptor (beta chain) emerged from a study of shared clonotypes between healthy human individuals. Broader study findings: Relative to their counterparts shared across all four donors, non-shared clonotypes exhibited diminished generation probabilities.

About this clone itself: Its specificity is not known.

Assay execution proceeded at the deep level. Measured with immunoSEQ multiplex PCR; TCRdb has only the in-frame clones, and not every one. The table records nearly 750,000 clones, 72% of them present only once. From germline, CDR1 is SGDLS and CDR2 YYNGEE. V was cut by 0 bases and J by 5 bases, with 11 bases left in between. This CDR3 comprises 14 residues. This clonotype was sampled from a woman in her twenties or thirties in good health. The rearrangement links TRBV9 to TRBJ1-2, with D tentatively TRBD1 (5 bases). Sequenced input: memory CD4+ T cells sorted from blood. Stated subset: CD45RA-negative fraction. The CDR3 DNA sequence: TGTGCCAGCAGCGTAGCCGACGGGGGTTATGGCTACACCTTC. Residues: CASSVADGGYGYTF.